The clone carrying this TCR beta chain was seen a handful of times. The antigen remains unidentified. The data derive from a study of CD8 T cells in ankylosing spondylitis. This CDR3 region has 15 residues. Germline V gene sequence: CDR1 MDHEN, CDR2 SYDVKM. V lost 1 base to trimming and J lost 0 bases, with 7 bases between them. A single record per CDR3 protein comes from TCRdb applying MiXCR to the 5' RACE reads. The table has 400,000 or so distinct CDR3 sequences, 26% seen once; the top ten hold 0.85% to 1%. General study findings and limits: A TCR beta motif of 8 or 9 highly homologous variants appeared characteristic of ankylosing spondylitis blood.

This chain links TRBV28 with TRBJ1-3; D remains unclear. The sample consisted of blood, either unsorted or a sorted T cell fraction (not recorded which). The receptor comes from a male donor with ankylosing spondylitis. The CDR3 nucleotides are TGTGCCAGCAGTTTATTCTTAAACTCTGGAAACACCATATATTTT. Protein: CASSLFLNSGNTIYF.